The subject of this entry is one T cell receptor (beta chain). Here immunoSEQ multiplex PCR was the method, and the copy in TCRdb shows in-frame clones only, minus some. There are about 240,000 clones in the sample; roughly 88% occur only once, and about 12% lies in the top ten. V dropped 1 base and J dropped 4 bases, with 16 bases sitting between them. The V gene's germline CDR1 is KGHSH and CDR2 LQKENI. This CDR3 is 17 amino acids long. This specimen comes from a study of blood T cell repertoires in COVID-19. The receptor's source is a man at least 80 years old with acute or convalescent COVID-19. This chain joins TRBV18 and TRBJ1-4, with D perhaps matching TRBD1 (5 bases). Sequenced input: peripheral blood. The CDR3 sequence: CASSPRRLDRLNEKLFF. The CDR3 nucleotides are TGTGCCAGCTCACCACGTAGGCTTGACAGACTTAATGAAAAACTGTTTTTT.